This T cell receptor (beta chain) came from a study of blood T cells in healthy people across ages. A second PCR of 7 to 11 cycles used a sample-barcoded 5' primer and a J-beta primer mix. Each CDR3 protein is one row after TCRdb ran MiXCR on the 5' RACE reads. Of about 930,000 distinct CDR3 sequences in the sample, roughly 28% are singletons; the top ten hold around 9.6%. This clonotype was found a few times. CDR3 length: 15 residues. V lost 8 bases to trimming and J lost 4 bases; unmatched junction nucleotides: 12. In germline, CDR1 is KGHSH, CDR2 LQKENI. Donors each provided approximately 9.6 milliliters of peripheral blood. The sample also formed part of further work on T cells of mothers and their children. That paper states: Every microgram of extracted RNA entered cDNA synthesis, about 1.5 ug per 15 ul.

The V and J genes are TRBV18 and TRBJ2-7, with TRBD1 identical over 9 bases. Sequenced: blood. This TCR derives from a middle-aged woman in good health. CDR3 DNA sequence: TGTGCCAGCAGAACGGGACAGGGACAGGGATACGAGCAGTACTTC. Translated: CASRTGQGQGYEQYF.